This T cell receptor (beta chain) was retrieved from a study of blood T cell repertoires in COVID-19. This clone occurred a few times. CDR1 PRHDT and CDR2 FYEKMQ come from the germline V gene (reference sequence). V lost 5 bases and J lost 3, with 4 bases in between. The CDR3 loop spans 11 amino acids. In the original analysis: Amplifying reference gene primers gave estimates of nucleated cell counts. Repertoires were generated with immunoSEQ multiplex PCR, while TCRdb's copy carries only in-frame clones and drops some. That table gives V, J and clone size, and the DNA gave D and trimming. Among about 59,000 clones listed, around four fifths were seen once.

Sequenced input: peripheral blood. This clonotype was sampled from a woman between 70 and 85 years old with acute or convalescent COVID-19. The V and J genes are TRBV13 and TRBJ1-1, with D unclear. In DNA, the CDR3 is TGTGCCAGCAGCCTCTACACTGAAGCTTTCTTT. This encodes CASSLYTEAFF. Full variable domain (missing parts from reference TRBV13 and TRBJ1-1): AAGVIQSPRHLIKEKRETATLKCYPIPRHDTVYWYQQGPGQDPQFLISFYEKMQSDKGSIPDRFSAQQFSDYHSELNMSSLELGDSALYFCASSLYTEAFFGQGTRLTVV.